This entry lists 12 T cell receptor beta chains sequenced from one sample in a study of cytomegalovirus exposure and HLA in healthy donors (dated by TCRdb to 2017 to 2019). Preparation of the library involved the immunoSEQ multiplex PCR assay. The table comes from immuneACCESS by way of TCRdb, which keeps in-frame sequences with V and J called. Part of the clones is missing from these tables; in studies checked, under half for an unresolved V gene and the rest for unknown reasons. Within this sample are roughly 240,000 clones, with approximately 90% of them counted one time only. The top ten clones comprise 2.6% of the sample. The sequencing sample was made of PBMCs. All receptors derive from a man between 18 and 29 years old in good health and CMV-seronegative.

The chain has TRBV19 and TRBJ1-2; D uncertain. Trimming shortened V by 6 bases and J by 2 bases, and 19 bases separated the two germline ends. The CDR3 loop spans 16 amino acids. Germline V gives CDR1 LNHDA, CDR2 SQIVND (reference sequence). CDR3 in amino acids: CASRQTPTGQNYGYTF. CDR3 sequence (DNA): TGTGCCAGTAGACAAACCCCGACGGGTCAAAACTATGGCTACACCTTC.

The rearrangement links TRBV4-2 to TRBJ2-3; D possibly corresponds to TRBD2 (5 bases). Germline V gene sequence: CDR1 LGHNA, CDR2 YNFKEQ. The CDR3 has 12 residues. V shed 4 bases and J shed 5 bases, with 7 bases lying between them. This chain's CDR3 is CASSPSGDTQYF. The CDR3 DNA is TGTGCCAGCAGCCCGAGCGGAGATACGCAGTATTTT.

This chain uses TRBV6-6 with TRBJ1-5; 9 bases fit TRBD1. The V and J ends lost 6 bases and 6 bases, in that order; junction bases with no gene match: 6. The CDR3 extends over 14 amino acids. The germline V gene has CDR1 MNHNY and CDR2 SVGAGI (reference sequence). CDR3 nucleotides: TGTGCCAGCAGCCAGGACAGGGGAGGTCAGCCCCAGCATTTT. As protein: CASSQDRGGQPQHF.

This clone has a single count. The genes are TRBV4-1 and TRBJ1-5; TRBD1 aligns across 8 bases. Germline CDR1 and CDR2: MGHRA and YSYEKL. V lost 2 bases to trimming and J lost 3 bases; unmatched junction nucleotides: 3. The CDR3 is 15 amino acids. The CDR3 DNA reads TGCGCCAGCAGCCAAAAACAGGGGGACAATCAGCCCCAGCATTTT. Translation gives CASSQKQGDNQPQHF.

This clone was recorded once. The chain has TRBV27 and TRBJ1-2, with 7 bases that match TRBD1. The germline V gene encodes CDR1 MNHEY and CDR2 SMNVEV (reference sequence). This CDR3 has 14 residues. V was clipped by 5 bases and J by 4 bases; unmatched bases: 7. CDR3 bases: TGTGCCAGCAGTACCGACAGGGAGTTCTATGGCTACACCTTC. It codes for CASSTDREFYGYTF.

This sequence joins TRBV14 and TRBJ2-7, with a weak D call TRBD2 (6 bases). V lost 4 bases and J 5 bases, leaving 12 bases between the germline ends. Per the germline V gene, CDR1 is SGHDN and CDR2 is FVKESK. CDR3 size: 13 residues. This CDR3 reads CASSRGDHDEQYF. CDR3 DNA: TGTGCCAGCAGCCGGGGGGATCACGACGAGCAGTACTTC.

The chain links TRBV14 to TRBJ2-1, with TRBD2 as a possible D gene (6 bases). CDR1 and CDR2 (germline): SGHDN, FVKESK. The CDR3 is 16 residues long. V lost 3 bases and J lost 2, with 14 bases in between. The DNA for the CDR3 is TGTGCCAGCAGCCAGGACATAGGAGGGCCCTACAATGAGCAGTTCTTC. Its protein product is CASSQDIGGPYNEQFF. The full variable domain, in which reference TRBV14 and TRBJ2-1 provide the parts outside the CDR3, is EAGVTQFPSHSVIEKGQTVTLRCDPISGHDNLYWYRRVMGKEIKFLLHFVKESKQDESGMPNNRFLAERTGGTYSTLKVQPAELEDSGVYFCASSQDIGGPYNEQFFGPGTRLTVL.

This chain links TRBV29-1 with TRBJ1-4; perhaps TRBD1 as D (5 bases). The V end was cut by 6 bases, the J end by 8 bases, with 16 bases between. Germline-derived CDR1 and CDR2 are SQVTM and ANQGSEA. The CDR3 has 13 residues. CDR3 sequence: CSVVTGDAEKLFF. CDR3 nucleotides: TGCAGCGTAGTGACGGGGGATGCCGAAAAACTGTTTTTT. Drawing the rest from reference TRBV29-1 and TRBJ1-4, the complete variable domain is SAVISQKPSRDICQRGTSLTIQCQVDSQVTMMFWYRQQPGQSLTLIATANQGSEATYESGFVIDKFPISRPNLTFSTLTVSNMSPEDSSIYLCSVVTGDAEKLFFGSGTQLSVL.

The chain recombines TRBV30 with TRBJ1-6; 8 bases line up with TRBD1. This CDR3 is 16 amino acids long. V was pared by 6 bases and J by 0 bases, with 7 bases of the junction left unmatched. The germline V gene encodes CDR1 GTSNPN and CDR2 SVGIG (reference sequence). CDR3 in amino acids: CACPPTGDSYNSPLHF. In nucleotides, the CDR3 is TGTGCCTGTCCCCCGACAGGGGACTCCTATAATTCACCCCTCCACTTT. The full variable domain, rest sourced from reference TRBV30 and TRBJ1-6, is SQTIHQWPATLVQPVGSPLSLECTVEGTSNPNLYWYRQAAGRGLQLLFYSVGIGQISSEVPQNLSASRPQDRQFILSSKKLLLSDSGFYLCACPPTGDSYNSPLHFGNGTRLTVT.

CDR3 nucleotides: TGTGCCTGGAGTGTATTCCGGACTAGCGGGGTACCCTACGAGCAGTACTTC. Translated: CAWSVFRTSGVPYEQYF. The rearrangement links TRBV30 to TRBJ2-7, with 12 nucleotides matching TRBD2. Trimming took 0 bases from V and 2 from J; bases not matched to a gene: 8. The CDR3 is 17 amino acids. Germline CDR1 GTSNPN, CDR2 SVGIG (reference sequence).

V usage is TRBV5-1 and J usage is TRBJ1-2; perhaps TRBD1 as D (5 bases). Germline V gene sequence: CDR1 SGHRS, CDR2 YFSETQ. CDR3 size: 15 residues. V lost 0 bases and J 4 bases, leaving 13 bases between the germline ends. In DNA, the CDR3 is TGCGCCAGCAGCTTGGCGCAGGGCCCGACCTATGGCTACACCTTC. Its translation: CASSLAQGPTYGYTF.

The chain combines TRBV7-9 with TRBJ1-1; D remains ambiguous. This CDR3 is 13 amino acids long. Trimming pared 1 base from V and 2 bases from J, leaving 5 bases between. Germline V gives CDR1 SEHNR, CDR2 FQNEAQ (reference sequence). The CDR3 region is CASSLGANTEAFF. As DNA, the CDR3 is TGTGCCAGCAGCTTAGGAGCCAACACTGAAGCTTTCTTT.